What follows are 31 T cell receptor beta chains derived from one specimen sequenced in a study of T cell responses to AZD1222 COVID-19 vaccine. Using immunoSEQ multiplex PCR, the repertoire was profiled, and TCRdb retains in-frame clones only, with some absent. The sample shows approximately 130,000 clones, roughly 85% of them seen only once. Here the sequenced sample was peripheral blood, taken on day 0 of AZD1222 vaccination. The receptors originated from an adult in good health.

This clone was recorded once. The chain uses TRBV10-3 and TRBJ2-1; 14 nucleotides match TRBD2. The CDR3 has 17 residues. Germline CDR1 reads ENHRY; CDR2 reads SYGVKD. V lost 7 bases, J lost 7 bases, and 12 bases stayed unmatched. The CDR3 sequence is CAIKKTSGGASRNEQFF. CDR3 nucleotides: TGTGCCATCAAGAAGACTAGCGGGGGGGCATCTCGGAATGAGCAGTTCTTC.

This clone showed up just once. The chain combines TRBV7-3 with TRBJ1-6; tentatively, D is TRBD1 (6 bases). CDR1 and CDR2 (germline): SGHTA, FQGTGA. CDR3 length equals 15 residues. Trimming pared 3 bases from V and 5 bases from J, leaving 11 bases between. CDR3 DNA sequence: TGTGCCAGCAGCTTGATGGGGGGCAATAATTCACCCCTCCACTTT. It encodes CASSLMGGNNSPLHF. Full variable domain (outside the CDR3, taken from reference TRBV7-3 and TRBJ1-6): GAGVSQTPSNKVTEKGKYVELRCDPISGHTALYWYRQSLGQGPEFLIYFQGTGAADDSGLPNDRFFAVRPEGSVSTLKIQRTERGDSAVYLCASSLMGGNNSPLHFGNGTRLTVT.

The chain recombines TRBV6-2 or TRBV6-3 with TRBJ2-7; 9 nucleotides align to TRBD2. This CDR3 is built from 16 residues. Germline-derived CDR1 and CDR2 are MNHEY and SVGEGT. Trimming removed 0 bases from V and 3 bases from J; junction bases left unmatched: 6. CDR3 loop: CASSYSSGSPSYEQYF. For the CDR3, the DNA is TGTGCCAGCAGTTACTCTAGCGGGAGTCCCAGCTACGAGCAGTACTTC.

The chain links TRBV6-5 to TRBJ1-3; 11 nucleotides agree with TRBD1. From germline, CDR1 is MNHEY and CDR2 SVGAGI. The J segment lost 8 bases and the V segment lost 6 bases, leaving 6 bases of the junction unmatched. This CDR3 contains 14 residues. CDR3 amino acids: CASSSDRGQYTIYF. The CDR3 DNA reads as TGTGCCAGCAGCTCGGACAGGGGGCAATACACCATATATTTT.

The chain uses TRBV2 and TRBJ2-2; 7 positions agree with TRBD1. V was pared by 5 bases and J by 5 bases, with 5 bases of the junction left unmatched. The CDR3 consists of 14 residues. Per the germline V gene, CDR1 is SNHLY and CDR2 is FYNNEI. This CDR3 is CASSFDRATGELFF. The CDR3 bases are TGTGCCAGCAGTTTTGACAGGGCTACCGGGGAGCTGTTTTTT.

The chain carries TRBV5-5 and TRBJ2-3, with 9 bases that match TRBD1. This CDR3 contains 15 residues. Trimming cost V 2 bases and J 7 bases; bases outside gene matches: 8. Germline CDR1 SGHKS, CDR2 YYEKEE (reference sequence). The CDR3 nucleotides are TGTGCCAGCAGCTTCCTGGGACAGGGTCCCTATACGCAGTATTTT. Amino acid sequence: CASSFLGQGPYTQYF.

Concerning this clone: Relative to the germline gene, one junction end is altered; a read error may explain this. Other DNA sequences from this sample encode an identical CDR3 as well. V gene TRBV19 combines with J gene TRBJ1-5; D not resolved. The CDR3 has 12 residues. Per the germline V gene, CDR1 is LNHDA and CDR2 is SQIVND (reference sequence). CDR3 nucleotide sequence: TGTGCTAGTAGTAGAGCGACTCAGCCCCAGCATTTT. Its translation is CASSRATQPQHF.

J is TRBJ2-7 and V is TRBV3-1 (or the pseudogene TRBV3-2), with TRBD1 identical over 9 bases. V dropped 4 bases and J dropped 6; count of bases not matched to a gene: 4. The CDR3 totals 13 residues. Germline V gene sequence: CDR1 LGHDT, CDR2 YNNKEL (reference sequence). CDR3 bases: TGTGCCAGCAGCCGGGACAGGGATAGCGAGCAGTACTTC. The encoded protein is CASSRDRDSEQYF.

The gene calls are TRBV24-1 and TRBJ2-5; 9 bases fit TRBD1. The CDR3 has 15 residues. The V gene's germline CDR1 is KGHDR and CDR2 SFDVKD. The J segment lost 5 bases and the V segment lost 5 bases, leaving 8 bases of the junction unmatched. CDR3 coding DNA: TGTGCCACCAGTGCAGGACAGGGGAGAGGGGAGACCCAGTACTTC. It codes for CATSAGQGRGETQYF.

This rearrangement joins TRBV7-9 to TRBJ1-1, with a possible D match to TRBD1 (6 bases). The germline V gene encodes CDR1 SEHNR and CDR2 FQNEAQ (reference sequence). V shed 4 bases and J shed 5 bases, with 14 bases lying between them. CDR3 length: 14 amino acids. CDR3 sequence reads: CASSSGQPGTEAFF. DNA of the CDR3: TGTGCCAGCAGCTCCGGACAGCCGGGGACTGAAGCTTTCTTT. The variable domain in full, with the rest retrieved from reference TRBV7-9 and TRBJ1-1, is DTGVSQNPRHKITKRGQNVTFRCDPISEHNRLYWYRQTLGQGPEFLTYFQNEAQLEKSRLLSDRFSAERPKGSFSTLEIQRTEQGDSAMYLCASSSGQPGTEAFFGQGTRLTVV.

V usage is TRBV19 and J usage is TRBJ2-1, with D possibly matching TRBD1 (5 bases). The CDR3 consists of 15 residues. The ends were cut back, 5 bases at V and 1 base at J, with 12 bases in the middle. In germline, CDR1 is LNHDA, CDR2 SQIVND (reference sequence). The CDR3, as DNA: TGTGCCAGTAGTCCAGGACACGGTTCCTACAATGAGCAGTTCTTC. As protein: CASSPGHGSYNEQFF.

The chain is built from TRBV27 and TRBJ1-2; no clear D. Germline V gene lookup returns CDR1 MNHEY and CDR2 SMNVEV (reference sequence). Trimming shortened V by 0 bases and J by 3 bases, and 5 bases separated the two germline ends. This CDR3 region has 13 residues. The CDR3 DNA reads as TGTGCCAGCAGTTTATCAACAGACTATGGCTACACCTTC. Translation: CASSLSTDYGYTF.

This clone has more than one count but fewer than ten. The chain employs TRBV30 and TRBJ2-1, with 11 bases fitting TRBD2. The CDR3 runs 15 residues. Germline CDR1 is GTSNPN and CDR2 is SVGIG (reference sequence). V was clipped by 8 bases and J by 7 bases; unmatched bases: 13. The CDR3 DNA reads TGTGCCGGAGACCACCCCACTAGCGGGAGAAATGAGCAGTTCTTC. Translated, it gives CAGDHPTSGRNEQFF. The whole variable domain, filled in from reference TRBV30 and TRBJ2-1, reads SQTIHQWPATLVQPVGSPLSLECTVEGTSNPNLYWYRQAAGRGLQLLFYSVGIGQISSEVPQNLSASRPQDRQFILSSKKLLLSDSGFYLCAGDHPTSGRNEQFFGPGTRLTVL.

The chain joins TRBV14 to TRBJ2-2; D tentatively fits TRBD1 or TRBD2 (5 bases each). Trimming took 3 bases from V and 4 from J, leaving 15 bases between them. The CDR3 consists of 16 residues. CDR1 and CDR2 from the germline V gene are SGHDN and FVKESK. The CDR3: CASSQRAGMGTGELFF. The CDR3 bases are TGTGCCAGCAGCCAGAGGGCAGGGATGGGCACCGGGGAGCTGTTTTTT.

The chain carries TRBV5-6 and TRBJ2-7; D is possibly TRBD1 or TRBD2 (5 bases each). The V and J ends lost 3 bases and 0 bases respectively, with 13 bases between them. Germline V gene sequence: CDR1 SGHDT, CDR2 YYEEEE. CDR3 length equals 15 residues. The CDR3 nucleotides read TGTGCCAGCAGCTCCGGGACCGGAAGCTCCTACGAGCAGTACTTC. This sequence encodes CASSSGTGSSYEQYF.

This clone was counted between two and nine times. V usage is TRBV3-1 (or the pseudogene TRBV3-2) and J usage is TRBJ2-1; TRBD2 is a possible D gene (5 bases). Germline CDR1 and CDR2: LGHDT and YNNKEL (reference sequence). V gave up 1 base and J gave up 9 bases, with 16 bases separating them. This CDR3 comprises 15 residues. The CDR3, as DNA: TGTGCCAGCAGCCAAGTTACTAGTGTTGTACGTGAGCAGTTCTTC. Its translation is CASSQVTSVVREQFF.

This rearrangement joins TRBV6-2 or TRBV6-3 to TRBJ1-1, with D tentatively TRBD1 (5 bases). Trimming cost V 5 bases and J 6 bases, with 7 bases left between them. This CDR3 has 11 residues. Germline V CDR1 and CDR2: MNHEY, SVGEGT. DNA for the CDR3: TGTGCCAGCAGTCAGGGTGCTGAAGCTTTCTTT. It encodes CASSQGAEAFF.

The sample holds one count of this clone. The V gene is TRBV30, the J gene TRBJ1-6; no clear D gene. V was clipped by 4 bases and J by 12 bases, with 16 bases between them. The germline V gene has CDR1 GTSNPN and CDR2 SVGIG (reference sequence). The CDR3 covers 13 residues. This CDR3 reads CAWTPPGVGPLHF. The CDR3 DNA is TGTGCCTGGACCCCCCCCGGCGTCGGACCCCTCCACTTT.

The chain employs TRBV11-1 and TRBJ2-3; D is unclear. The CDR3 runs 14 residues. Germline V gene sequence: CDR1 SGHAT, CDR2 FQDESV (reference sequence). Trimming cost V 5 bases and J 0 bases, with 9 bases left between them. The CDR3 sequence is CASSEPPSTDTQYF. In DNA, the CDR3 is TGTGCCAGCAGCGAACCACCCAGCACAGATACGCAGTATTTT. Based on the CDR3 plus reference TRBV11-1 and TRBJ2-3, the full variable domain is EAEVAQSPRYKITEKSQAVAFWCDPISGHATLYWYRQILGQGPELLVQFQDESVVDDSQLPKDRFSAERLKGVDSTLKIQPAELGDSAMYLCASSEPPSTDTQYFGPGTRLTVL.

This chain joins TRBV6-1 and TRBJ2-1; 8 positions agree with TRBD2. Trimming at V came to 2 bases and at J to 0 bases, leaving 3 bases not matched to a gene. The CDR3 is 16 amino acids. CDR1 and CDR2 from the germline V gene are MNHNS and SASEGT. The CDR3 region is CASSEREGSSYNEQFF. CDR3 nucleotides: TGTGCCAGCAGTGAACGGGAGGGTAGCTCCTACAATGAGCAGTTCTTC.

The table lists this clone with a count of one. This chain links TRBV19 with TRBJ1-1, with a tentative D call TRBD1 (5 bases). The V gene lost 7 bases and the J gene lost 7 bases, with 19 bases spanning the gap. The CDR3 sequence is 14 residues long. The germline CDR1 and CDR2 sequences are LNHDA and SQIVND (reference sequence). CDR3 nucleotides: TGTGCCAGTATATACGGGACGGGAGGATATGAAGCTTTCTTT. Its protein is CASIYGTGGYEAFF. The full variable domain, its missing parts supplied by reference TRBV19 and TRBJ1-1, is DGGITQSPKYLFRKEGQNVTLSCEQNLNHDAMYWYRQDPGQGLRLIYYSQIVNDFQKGDIAEGYSVSREKKESFPLTVTSAQKNPTAFYLCASIYGTGGYEAFFGQGTRLTVV.

The gene calls are TRBV2 and TRBJ2-7; no definite D call. Deletions cut 11 bases from V and 3 bases from J, with 17 bases between. From germline, CDR1 is SNHLY and CDR2 FYNNEI. This CDR3 is 13 amino acids long. CDR3 in DNA: TGTGCCTGCCAAGTCGCCATGGGCTACGAGCAGTACTTC. The encoded protein is CACQVAMGYEQYF.

This clone was counted only a few times. The chain recombines TRBV19 with TRBJ1-3; D call uncertain. The V gene lost 8 bases and the J gene lost 0 bases, with 11 bases spanning the gap. The CDR3 runs to 14 residues. Germline loops: CDR1 LNHDA, CDR2 SQIVND (reference sequence). The CDR3 DNA reads as TGTGCCAGTGGTCGGCGGTTCTCTGGAAACACCATATATTTT. Translating it yields CASGRRFSGNTIYF.

The CDR3 loop reads CASRPVADTGELFF. For the CDR3, the DNA is TGTGCCAGCAGACCCGTCGCGGACACCGGGGAGCTGTTTTTT. The V gene is TRBV6-4, the J gene TRBJ2-2; D not resolved. This CDR3 contains 14 residues. V was shortened by 6 bases and J by 3 bases, with 11 bases between the two germline ends. The germline CDR1 and CDR2 sequences are MRHNA and SNTAGT.

The chain combines TRBV14 with TRBJ1-4; no definite D call. The CDR3 consists of 15 residues. CDR1 is SGHDN, CDR2 FVKESK, per germline. The V and J ends lost 0 bases and 5 bases respectively, with 10 bases between them. The CDR3 spells CASSQDMAMNEKLFF. CDR3 nucleotide sequence: TGTGCCAGCAGCCAAGATATGGCCATGAATGAAAAACTGTTTTTT.

This clone was seen just once. J is TRBJ2-7 and V is TRBV5-6; 7 bases are a match to TRBD1. The V and J ends lost 3 bases and 1 base, in that order; junction bases with no gene match: 1. The CDR3 loop spans 13 amino acids. Germline-derived CDR1 and CDR2 are SGHDT and YYEEEE. The CDR3 bases are TGTGCCAGCAGCTGGACAGGTTCCTACGAGCAGTACTTC. It encodes CASSWTGSYEQYF.

The V gene is TRBV7-8, the J gene TRBJ2-7; TRBD2 agrees at 9 bases. From germline, CDR1 is SGHVS and CDR2 FQNEAQ. The junction had 8 bases not matched to a gene; V was cut back by 2 bases and J by 3 bases. CDR3 size: 16 residues. CDR3 in DNA: TGTGCCAGCAGCTTAATAGAAACTAGCGGGCTCTACGAGCAGTACTTC. Its translation is CASSLIETSGLYEQYF. The variable domain in full, completed from reference TRBV7-8 and TRBJ2-7, reads GAGVSQSPRYKVAKRGQDVALRCDPISGHVSLFWYQQALGQGPEFLTYFQNEAQLDKSGLPSDRFFAERPEGSVSTLKIQRTQQEDSAVYLCASSLIETSGLYEQYFGPGTRLTVT.

CDR3 DNA: TGTGCCTGGAGTACAGAAACGGGGCCTGTCACCCAGCCCCAGCATTTT. This gives the protein CAWSTETGPVTQPQHF. The rearrangement links TRBV30 to TRBJ1-5, with a weak D call TRBD1 (5 bases). The CDR3 covers 16 residues. The germline V gene has CDR1 GTSNPN and CDR2 SVGIG (reference sequence). V lost 2 bases, J lost 7 bases, and 21 bases lay in between.

V gene TRBV6-5 combines with J gene TRBJ2-7; 11 bases match TRBD2. The CDR3 contains 15 residues. The V gene's germline CDR1 is MNHEY and CDR2 SVGAGI. Trimming took 6 bases from V and 4 from J; bases not matched to a gene: 8. In DNA, the CDR3 is TGTGCCAGCAGCCGAACCGGGACTAGCGGATACGAGCAGTACTTC. This codes for CASSRTGTSGYEQYF.

This clone has just a few counts. V is TRBV19 and J is TRBJ1-1; D is perhaps TRBD1 (6 bases). V was pared by 6 bases and J by 1 base, with 15 bases between. There are 15 residues in the CDR3. CDR1 is LNHDA and CDR2 is SQIVND in the germline V gene (reference sequence). CDR3 in DNA: TGTGCCAGTAGCCCAGGGGCAGGGGCGAACACTGAAGCTTTCTTT. It encodes CASSPGAGANTEAFF. Using reference TRBV19 and TRBJ1-1 for the parts outside the CDR3, the full variable domain is DGGITQSPKYLFRKEGQNVTLSCEQNLNHDAMYWYRQDPGQGLRLIYYSQIVNDFQKGDIAEGYSVSREKKESFPLTVTSAQKNPTAFYLCASSPGAGANTEAFFGQGTRLTVV.

The V call is TRBV2, the J call TRBJ1-6, with TRBD1 matching 8 bases. Germline V lookup: CDR1 SNHLY, CDR2 FYNNEI. The CDR3 contains 14 residues. Trimming took 7 bases from V and 7 from J; bases not matched to a gene: 6. The CDR3: CASIKTGENSPLHF. The CDR3 region has the DNA TGTGCCAGCATTAAGACAGGGGAGAATTCACCCCTCCACTTT.